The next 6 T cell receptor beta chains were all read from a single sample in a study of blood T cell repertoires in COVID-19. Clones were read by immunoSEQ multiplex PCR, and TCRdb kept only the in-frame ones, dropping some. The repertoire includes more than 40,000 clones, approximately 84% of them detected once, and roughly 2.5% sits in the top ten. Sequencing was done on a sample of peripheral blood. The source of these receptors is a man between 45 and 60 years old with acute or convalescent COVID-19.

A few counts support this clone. This chain's CDR3 is CASSELGTGLTGELFF. CDR3 sequence (DNA): TGTGCCAGCAGTGAACTAGGGACAGGGCTCACCGGGGAGCTGTTTTTT. V usage is TRBV25-1 and J usage is TRBJ2-2, with 9 bases that match TRBD1. This CDR3 is 16 amino acids long. With 2 bases clipped from V and 4 bases from J, the junction kept 5 bases outside the gene matches. CDR1 and CDR2 (germline): MGHDK, SYGVNS.

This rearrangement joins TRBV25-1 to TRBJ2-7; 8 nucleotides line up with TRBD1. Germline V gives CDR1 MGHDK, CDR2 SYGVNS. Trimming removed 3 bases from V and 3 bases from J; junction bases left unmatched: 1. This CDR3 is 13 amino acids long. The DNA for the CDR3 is TGTGCCAGCAGTGAGACAGGGGACTACGAGCAGTACTTC. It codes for CASSETGDYEQYF.

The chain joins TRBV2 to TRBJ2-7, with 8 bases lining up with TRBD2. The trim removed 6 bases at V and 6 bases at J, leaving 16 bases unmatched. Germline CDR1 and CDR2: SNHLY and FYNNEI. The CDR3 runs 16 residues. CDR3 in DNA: TGTGCCAGCAGGCCTCGGCGTGGGTCGGGAGGGTCCGAGCAGTACTTC. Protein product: CASRPRRGSGGSEQYF.

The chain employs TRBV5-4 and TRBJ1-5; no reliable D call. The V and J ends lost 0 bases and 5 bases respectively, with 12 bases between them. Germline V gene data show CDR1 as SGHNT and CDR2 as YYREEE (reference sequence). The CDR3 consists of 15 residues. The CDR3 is CASSLGREPYQPQHF. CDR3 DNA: TGTGCCAGCAGCTTGGGTAGGGAGCCTTATCAGCCCCAGCATTTT.

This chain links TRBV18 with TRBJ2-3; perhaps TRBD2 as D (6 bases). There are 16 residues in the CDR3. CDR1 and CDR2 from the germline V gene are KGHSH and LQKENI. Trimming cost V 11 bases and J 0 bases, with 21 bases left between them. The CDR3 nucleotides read TGTGCCGGGTTTCCCGGGCTAGCGTCTAGCACAGATACGCAGTATTTT. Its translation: CAGFPGLASSTDTQYF.

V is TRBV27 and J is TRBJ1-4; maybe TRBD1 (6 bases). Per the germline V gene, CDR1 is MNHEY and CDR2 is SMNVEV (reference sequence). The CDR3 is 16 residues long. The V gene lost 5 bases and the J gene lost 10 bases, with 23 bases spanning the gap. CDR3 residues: CASSESTGYIAGKLFF. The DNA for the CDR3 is TGTGCCAGCAGTGAGTCGACAGGTTACATTGCTGGAAAACTGTTTTTT.